The clone carrying this T cell receptor beta chain was seen many times. Its antigen is currently unknown. Assay: immunoSEQ multiplex PCR; the TCRdb copy retains only in-frame clones and omits some. The sample shows fewer than 55,000 clones, none of them appearing just once. These data are taken from a study of T cells after posttransplantation cyclophosphamide. General observations from the study: Recipient CMV seropositivity and CMV reactivation strongly tracked TRB clonality.

V lost 4 bases, J lost 0 bases, and 7 bases lay in between. This CDR3 spans 15 amino acids. Germline lookup yields CDR1 LNHDA and CDR2 SQIVND (reference sequence). This receptor was identified in a man aged 35-49 years in good health, CMV-negative, and a related stem cell transplant donor. The chain couples TRBV19 to TRBJ1-6; D is uncertain. Material for sequencing was PBMCs. In DNA, the CDR3 is TGTGCCAGTAGTAGCTTGAGCTCCTATAATTCACCCCTCCACTTT. This gives the protein CASSSLSSYNSPLHF.